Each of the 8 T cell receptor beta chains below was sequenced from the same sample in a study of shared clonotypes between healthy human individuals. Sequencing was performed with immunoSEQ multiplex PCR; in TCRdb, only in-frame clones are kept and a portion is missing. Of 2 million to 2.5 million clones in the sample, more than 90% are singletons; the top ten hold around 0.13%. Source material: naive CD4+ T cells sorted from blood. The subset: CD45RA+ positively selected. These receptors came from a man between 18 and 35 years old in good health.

The CDR3, as DNA: TGTGCCATCAGTGAGTCCGTGGGGGTAACGGAGACCCAGTACTTC. Protein product: CAISESVGVTETQYF. This sequence joins TRBV10-3 and TRBJ2-5, with D perhaps being TRBD1 or TRBD2 (5 bases each). Germline lookup yields CDR1 ENHRY and CDR2 SYGVKD. This CDR3 has 15 residues. Trimming pared 0 bases from V and 5 bases from J, leaving 13 bases between.

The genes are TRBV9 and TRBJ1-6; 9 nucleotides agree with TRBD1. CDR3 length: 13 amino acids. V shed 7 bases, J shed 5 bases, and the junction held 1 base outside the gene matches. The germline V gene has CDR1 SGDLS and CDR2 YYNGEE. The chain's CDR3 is CASGDRDNSPLHF. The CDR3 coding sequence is TGTGCCAGCGGGGACAGGGATAATTCACCCCTCCACTTT.

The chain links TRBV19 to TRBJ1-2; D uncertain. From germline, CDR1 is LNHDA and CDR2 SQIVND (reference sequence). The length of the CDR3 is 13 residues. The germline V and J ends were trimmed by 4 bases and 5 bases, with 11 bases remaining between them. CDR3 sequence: CASSSPYLYGYTF. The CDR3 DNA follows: TGTGCCAGTAGTAGCCCCTATCTGTATGGCTACACCTTC.

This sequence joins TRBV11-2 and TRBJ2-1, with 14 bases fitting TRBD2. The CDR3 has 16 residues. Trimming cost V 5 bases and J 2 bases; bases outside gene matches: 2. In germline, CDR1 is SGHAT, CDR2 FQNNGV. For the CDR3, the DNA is TGTGCCAGCAGCCCGGGACTAGCGGGAGCCTACAATGAGCAGTTCTTC. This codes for CASSPGLAGAYNEQFF.

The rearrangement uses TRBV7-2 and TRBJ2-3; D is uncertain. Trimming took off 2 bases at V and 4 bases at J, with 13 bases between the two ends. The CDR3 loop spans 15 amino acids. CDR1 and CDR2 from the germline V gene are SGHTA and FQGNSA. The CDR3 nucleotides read TGTGCCAGCAGCTTATACTCTCCGCAAGCAGATACGCAGTATTTT. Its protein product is CASSLYSPQADTQYF.

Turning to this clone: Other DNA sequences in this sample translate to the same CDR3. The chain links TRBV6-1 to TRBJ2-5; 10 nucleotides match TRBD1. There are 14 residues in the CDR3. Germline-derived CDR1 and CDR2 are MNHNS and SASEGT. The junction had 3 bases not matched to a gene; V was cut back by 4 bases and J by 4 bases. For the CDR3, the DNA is TGTGCCAGCAGTGGGACAGGGGGTCTAGAGACCCAGTACTTC. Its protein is CASSGTGGLETQYF.

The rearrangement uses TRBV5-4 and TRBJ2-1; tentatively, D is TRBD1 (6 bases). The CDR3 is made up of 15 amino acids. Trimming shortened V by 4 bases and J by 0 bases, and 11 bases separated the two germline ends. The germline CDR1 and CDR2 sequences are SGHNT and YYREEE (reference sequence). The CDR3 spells CASSPDSYSYNEQFF. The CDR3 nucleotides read TGTGCCAGCAGCCCGGACAGCTACTCCTACAATGAGCAGTTCTTC.

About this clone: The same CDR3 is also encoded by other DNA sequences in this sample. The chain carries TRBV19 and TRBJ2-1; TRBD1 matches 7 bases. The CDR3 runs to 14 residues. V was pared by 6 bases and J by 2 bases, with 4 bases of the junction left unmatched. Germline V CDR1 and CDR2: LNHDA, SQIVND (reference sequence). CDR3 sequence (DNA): TGTGCCAGTAGCACCGGGACAGCCTACAATGAGCAGTTCTTC. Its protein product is CASSTGTAYNEQFF. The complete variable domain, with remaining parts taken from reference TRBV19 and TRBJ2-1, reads DGGITQSPKYLFRKEGQNVTLSCEQNLNHDAMYWYRQDPGQGLRLIYYSQIVNDFQKGDIAEGYSVSREKKESFPLTVTSAQKNPTAFYLCASSTGTAYNEQFFGPGTRLTVL.